This is a list of T cell receptor beta chains from one sample in a study of cytomegalovirus exposure and HLA in healthy donors. TCRdb keeps only in-frame clones here, not all; method: immunoSEQ multiplex PCR. There are 40,000 or so clones in the sample, with about 8% held by the top ten. The sample comprised PBMCs. Receptors originate from a male donor in good health and CMV-seronegative. Both conserved end residues are part of each CDR3. A D gene is named only where the DNA matches it firmly.

v_gene	j_gene	d_gene	CDR3nt	CDR3aa
TRBV11-2	TRBJ2-7	TRBD2	TGTGCCAGCAGCTTATACGCTAGCGGGACCTACGAGCAGTACTTC	CASSLYASGTYEQYF
TRBV4-2	TRBJ1-6	NA	TGTGCCAGCAGCCGAGAAAGAGGAGCGGGATCACCCCTCCACTTT	CASSRERGAGSPLHF
TRBV7-9	TRBJ2-1	NA	TGTGCCAGCAGCTCGAAAAGCTCGGGACTGGAGAATGAGCAGTTCTTC	CASSSKSSGLENEQFF
TRBV7-9	TRBJ1-4	TRBD1	TGTGCCAGCAGCTTAGGAGGGACAGAGGAAGAAAAACTGTTTTTT	CASSLGGTEEEKLFF
TRBV30	TRBJ1-2	NA	TGTGCCTGGACAAGACAGACGTCAAACTATGGCTACACCTTC	CAWTRQTSNYGYTF
TRBV27	TRBJ1-2	TRBD1	TGTGCCAGCAGTACGAGGGACAGATCTAACTATGGCTACACCTTC	CASSTRDRSNYGYTF
TRBV29-1	TRBJ1-1	NA	TGCAGCGTTGGTCGGTCGACTGAAGCTTTCTTT	CSVGRSTEAFF
TRBV28	TRBJ1-1	NA	TGTGCCAGCAGCCCTGACGGGCGCGGGGGCACTGAAGCTTTCTTT	CASSPDGRGGTEAFF
TRBV7-2	TRBJ2-1	TRBD2	TGTGCCAGCAGGCCGCGGGAGATCTACAATGAGCAGTTCTTC	CASRPREIYNEQFF
TRBV30	TRBJ2-1	TRBD2	TGTGCCTGGAGTGTACACAGCGGGGATTTGGGTGAGCAGTTCTTC	CAWSVHSGDLGEQFF
TRBV18	TRBJ2-5	NA	TGTGCCAGCTCACCGGACAGCGAGACCCAGTACTTC	CASSPDSETQYF
TRBV6-1	TRBJ2-5	TRBD2	TGTGCCAGCAGTGTACTAGCGGGAGGGCTGGAGACCCAGTACTTC	CASSVLAGGLETQYF
TRBV4-3	TRBJ2-3	TRBD2	TGCGCCAGCAGCCAAGAGCCAGCGGGGGTCACAGATACGCAGTATTTT	CASSQEPAGVTDTQYF
TRBV30	TRBJ1-2	TRBD1	TGTGCCTGGAGTGTAGGGAATACAGGGGCAGGTGGCTACACCTTC	CAWSVGNTGAGGYTF
TRBV18	TRBJ2-4	NA	TGTGCCAGCTCCATCGGTGTAGGGGCTACCAAAAACATTCAGTACTTC	CASSIGVGATKNIQYF
TRBV11-2	TRBJ2-1	TRBD2	TGTGCCAGCAAAGCCGGAAATATTGCGGGAGGGTTCAATGAGCAGTTCTTC	CASKAGNIAGGFNEQFF
TRBV28	TRBJ2-3	NA	TGTGCCAGCAAGCAACAGGTAGTCACAGATACGCAGTATTTT	CASKQQVVTDTQYF
TRBV5-1	TRBJ2-1	TRBD2	TGCGCCAGCAGCTTGCGGGGACTAGCGGGAGTTGAGCAGTTCTTC	CASSLRGLAGVEQFF
TRBV7-9	TRBJ2-7	TRBD1	TGTGCCAGCACCGTTGGGGACAGGGAGGCCTACGAGCAGTACTTC	CASTVGDREAYEQYF
TRBV30	TRBJ1-2	NA	TGTGCCTGGATGTTATCTAACTATGGCTACACCTTC	CAWMLSNYGYTF
TRBV19	TRBJ1-1	NA	TGTGCCAGTAGTATCTCCCCGGGGACTTGGACTGAAGCTTTCTTT	CASSISPGTWTEAFF
TRBV30	TRBJ1-2	NA	TGTGCCTGGAGTTTGGTGTCTGGGGCCGCGGCCTATGGCTACACCTTC	CAWSLVSGAAAYGYTF
TRBV19	TRBJ1-5	NA	TGTGCCAGTAGTATGTCTCGCAATCAGCCCCAGCATTTT	CASSMSRNQPQHF
TRBV7-6	TRBJ1-3	NA	TGTGCCAGCAGCTTAGGGACTAGCTCTGGAAACACCATATATTTT	CASSLGTSSGNTIYF
TRBV11-2	TRBJ2-2	TRBD1	TGTGCCAGCAGCCGAGACAGGGGGCGCGTCGGGGAGCTGTTTTTT	CASSRDRGRVGELFF
TRBV18	TRBJ1-1	TRBD1	TGTGCCAGCCGGCAGGGGGAGAACACTGAAGCTTTCTTT	CASRQGENTEAFF
TRBV5-6	TRBJ2-5	NA	TGTGCCAGCAGCTCAAGGACTCCAACCCAGTACTTC	CASSSRTPTQYF
TRBV27	TRBJ1-4	NA	TGTGCCAGCAGTTTATCGTGGAGCGTTAATGAAAAACTGTTTTTT	CASSLSWSVNEKLFF
TRBV11-2	TRBJ2-7	NA	TGTGCCAGCAGCTTAGAGTGGCCAGGCGCCTACGAGCAGTACTTC	CASSLEWPGAYEQYF
TRBV6-1	TRBJ2-1	TRBD1	TGTGCCAGCGAGGGACAGGGCGATGAGCAGTTCTTC	CASEGQGDEQFF
TRBV5-4	TRBJ2-7	TRBD2	TGTGCCAGCAGCTGGACTAGCGGGACGTACGAGCAGTACTTC	CASSWTSGTYEQYF
TRBV7-9	TRBJ1-1	TRBD1	TGTGCCAGCAGGTTACAGGGGGAAGCTTTCTTT	CASRLQGEAFF
TRBV30	TRBJ2-3	TRBD2	TGTGCCTGGTTTCGAACGGGACTATCCACAGATACGCAGTATTTT	CAWFRTGLSTDTQYF
TRBV7-6	TRBJ2-7	NA	TGTGCCAGCAGCCGAACCGAAGCTTACGAGCAGTACTTC	CASSRTEAYEQYF
TRBV29-1	TRBJ1-2	TRBD1	TGCAGCGTTGGGACAGGGGGTAGCTATGGCTACACCTTC	CSVGTGGSYGYTF
TRBV20-1	TRBJ2-1	NA	TGCAGTGTAATAAGCTCCAATGAGCAGTTCTTC	CSVISSNEQFF
TRBV19	TRBJ2-2	TRBD2	TGTGCCAGTGGGACTAGATACACCGGGGAGCTGTTTTTT	CASGTRYTGELFF
TRBV9	TRBJ1-1	NA	TGTGCCAGCAGCGTAGGGTTCCGGACTGAAGCTTTCTTT	CASSVGFRTEAFF
TRBV7-2	TRBJ2-1	TRBD1	TGTGCCAGCAGCTTAGTGGGGGGACAGGGCCCTTCCCTCTACAATGAGCAGTTCTTC	CASSLVGGQGPSLYNEQFF
TRBV19	TRBJ1-1	TRBD1	TGTGCCAGTAGTATTAGGACAGGGGGCATGAACACTGAAGCTTTCTTT	CASSIRTGGMNTEAFF
TRBV19	TRBJ1-1	TRBD1	TGTGCCAGTAGTAGTTCGGGACAGGGGAACACTGAAGCTTTCTTT	CASSSSGQGNTEAFF
TRBV6-4	TRBJ2-2	NA	TGTGCCAGCAGTGACTCCCCGACCGGGGAGCTGTTTTTT	CASSDSPTGELFF
TRBV7-9	TRBJ1-2	NA	TGTGCCAGCACCCCCATCCTGACAGACAACTATGGCTACACCTTC	CASTPILTDNYGYTF
TRBV18	TRBJ2-5	NA	TGTGCCAGCTCACCATGGGGGGTTCAAGAGACCCAGTACTTC	CASSPWGVQETQYF
TRBV30	TRBJ2-3	TRBD2	TGTGCCTGGACGAAGCGGGAGCGGGATACGCAGTATTTT	CAWTKRERDTQYF
TRBV6-6	TRBJ2-1	TRBD2	TGTGCCAGCAGTAGACTAGCGGATTACAATGAGCAGTTCTTC	CASSRLADYNEQFF
TRBV5-3	TRBJ2-7	NA	TGTGCCATTGAGGGGGCTTTTCGGCGGGACCGCTCCTACGAGCAGTACTTC	CAIEGAFRRDRSYEQYF